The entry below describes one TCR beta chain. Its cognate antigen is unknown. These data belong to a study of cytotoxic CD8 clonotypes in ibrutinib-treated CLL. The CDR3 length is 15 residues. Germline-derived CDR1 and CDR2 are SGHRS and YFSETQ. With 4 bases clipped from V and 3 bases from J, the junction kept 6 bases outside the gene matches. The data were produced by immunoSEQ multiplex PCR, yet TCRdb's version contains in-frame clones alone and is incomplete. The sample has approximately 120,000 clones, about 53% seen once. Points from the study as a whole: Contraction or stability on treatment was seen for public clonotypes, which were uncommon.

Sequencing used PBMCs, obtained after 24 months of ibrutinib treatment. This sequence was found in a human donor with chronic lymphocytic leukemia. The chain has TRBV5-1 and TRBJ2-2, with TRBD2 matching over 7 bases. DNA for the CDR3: TGCGCCAGCAGCATTAGCGGGCGGGACACCGGGGAGCTGTTTTTT. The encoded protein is CASSISGRDTGELFF.